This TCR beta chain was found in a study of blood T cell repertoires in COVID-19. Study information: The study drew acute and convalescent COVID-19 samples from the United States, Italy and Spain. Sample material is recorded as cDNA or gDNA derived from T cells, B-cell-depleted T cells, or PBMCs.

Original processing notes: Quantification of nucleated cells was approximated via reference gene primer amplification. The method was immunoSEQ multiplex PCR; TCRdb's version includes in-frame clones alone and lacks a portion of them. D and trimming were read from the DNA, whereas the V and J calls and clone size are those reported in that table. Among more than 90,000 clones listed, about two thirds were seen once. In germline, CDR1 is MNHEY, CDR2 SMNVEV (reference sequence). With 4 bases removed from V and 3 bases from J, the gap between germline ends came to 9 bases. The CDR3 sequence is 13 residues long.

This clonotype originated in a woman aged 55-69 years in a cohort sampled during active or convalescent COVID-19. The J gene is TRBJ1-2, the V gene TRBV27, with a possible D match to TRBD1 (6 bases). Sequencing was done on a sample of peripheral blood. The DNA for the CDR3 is TGTGCCAGCAGTTATCAGGGGTACTATGGCTACACCTTC. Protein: CASSYQGYYGYTF.